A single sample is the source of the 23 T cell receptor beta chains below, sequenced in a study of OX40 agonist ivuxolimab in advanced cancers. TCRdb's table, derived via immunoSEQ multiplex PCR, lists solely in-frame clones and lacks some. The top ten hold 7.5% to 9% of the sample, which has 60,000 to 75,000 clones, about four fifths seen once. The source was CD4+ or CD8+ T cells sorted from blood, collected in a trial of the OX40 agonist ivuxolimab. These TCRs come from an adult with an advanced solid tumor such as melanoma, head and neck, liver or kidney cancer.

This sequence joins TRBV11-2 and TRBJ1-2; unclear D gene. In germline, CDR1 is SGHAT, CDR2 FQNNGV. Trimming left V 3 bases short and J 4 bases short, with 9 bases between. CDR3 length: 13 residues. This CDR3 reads CASSFDLGYGYTF. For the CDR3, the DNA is TGTGCCAGCAGCTTCGACCTGGGCTATGGCTACACCTTC.

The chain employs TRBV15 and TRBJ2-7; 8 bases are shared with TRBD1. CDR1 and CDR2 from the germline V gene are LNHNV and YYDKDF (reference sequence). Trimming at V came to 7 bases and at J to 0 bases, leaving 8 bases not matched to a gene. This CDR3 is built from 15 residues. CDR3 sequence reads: CATTKTGGPSYEQYF. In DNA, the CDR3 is TGTGCCACCACCAAAACAGGGGGTCCCTCCTACGAGCAGTACTTC.

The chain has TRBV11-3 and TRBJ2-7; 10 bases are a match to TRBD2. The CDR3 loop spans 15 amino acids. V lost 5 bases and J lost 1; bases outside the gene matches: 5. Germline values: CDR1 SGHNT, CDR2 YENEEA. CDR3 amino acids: CASSPRTSGSYEQYF. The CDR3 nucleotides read TGTGCCAGCAGCCCCAGGACTAGCGGATCCTACGAGCAGTACTTC. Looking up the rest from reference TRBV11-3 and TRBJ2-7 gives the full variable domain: EAGVVQSPRYKIIEKKQPVAFWCNPISGHNTLYWYLQNLGQGPELLIRYENEEAVDDSQLPKDRFSAERLKGVDSTLKIQPAELGDSAVYLCASSPRTSGSYEQYFGPGTRLTVT.

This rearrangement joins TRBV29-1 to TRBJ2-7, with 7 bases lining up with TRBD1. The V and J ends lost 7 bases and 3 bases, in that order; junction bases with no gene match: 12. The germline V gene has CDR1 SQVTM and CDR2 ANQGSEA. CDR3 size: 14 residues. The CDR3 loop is CSAITMTGLYEQYF. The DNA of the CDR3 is TGCAGCGCCATTACCATGACAGGGCTCTACGAGCAGTACTTC.

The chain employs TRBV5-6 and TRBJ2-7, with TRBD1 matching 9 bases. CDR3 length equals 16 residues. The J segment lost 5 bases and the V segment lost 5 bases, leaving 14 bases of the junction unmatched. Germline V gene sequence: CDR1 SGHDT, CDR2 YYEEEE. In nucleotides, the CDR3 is TGTGCCAGCAGGCCCGCCAAGGGACAGGGCCCCCACGAGCAGTACTTC. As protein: CASRPAKGQGPHEQYF.

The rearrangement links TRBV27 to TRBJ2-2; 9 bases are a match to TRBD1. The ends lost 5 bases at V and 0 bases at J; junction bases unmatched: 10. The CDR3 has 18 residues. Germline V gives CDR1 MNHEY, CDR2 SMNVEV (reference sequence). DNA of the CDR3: TGTGCCAGCAGTCGGGGCTACACAGGGGGCACGAACACCGGGGAGCTGTTTTTT. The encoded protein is CASSRGYTGGTNTGELFF.

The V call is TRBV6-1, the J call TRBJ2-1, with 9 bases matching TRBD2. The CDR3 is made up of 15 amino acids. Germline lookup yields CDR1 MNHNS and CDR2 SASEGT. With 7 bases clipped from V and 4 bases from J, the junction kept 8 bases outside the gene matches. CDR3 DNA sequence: TGTGCCAGCAATTCGGGTAGCGGGAGTTACAATGAGCAGTTCTTC. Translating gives CASNSGSGSYNEQFF.

In DNA, the CDR3 is TGTGCCAGCAGCGTAGTGGATGACACTGAAGCTTTCTTT. Its protein product is CASSVVDDTEAFF. The gene calls are TRBV9 and TRBJ1-1; D not certain. The germline V gene has CDR1 SGDLS and CDR2 YYNGEE. This CDR3 region has 13 residues. V lost 0 bases and J lost 3, with 6 bases in between.

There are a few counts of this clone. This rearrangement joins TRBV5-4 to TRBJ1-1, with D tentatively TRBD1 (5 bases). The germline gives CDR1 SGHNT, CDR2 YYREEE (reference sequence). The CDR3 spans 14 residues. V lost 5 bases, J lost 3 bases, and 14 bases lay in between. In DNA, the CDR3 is TGTGCCAGCAGTTTCCAGGGCGGAGACACTGAAGCTTTCTTT. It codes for CASSFQGGDTEAFF.

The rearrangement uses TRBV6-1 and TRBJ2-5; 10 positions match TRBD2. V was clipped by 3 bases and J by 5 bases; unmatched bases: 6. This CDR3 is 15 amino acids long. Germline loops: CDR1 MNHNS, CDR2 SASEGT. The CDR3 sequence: CASSDLLAGAETQYF. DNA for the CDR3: TGTGCCAGCAGTGATCTGCTAGCGGGAGCGGAGACCCAGTACTTC.

This chain's CDR3 is CASSLIGYRGGETQYF. CDR3 nucleotides: TGCGCCAGCAGCTTGATAGGGTACAGGGGAGGAGAGACCCAGTACTTC. This chain links TRBV5-1 with TRBJ2-5; possible D gene TRBD1, 7 bases. Per the germline V gene, CDR1 is SGHRS and CDR2 is YFSETQ. The CDR3 length is 16 residues. The V gene lost 1 base and the J gene lost 4 bases, with 17 bases spanning the gap.

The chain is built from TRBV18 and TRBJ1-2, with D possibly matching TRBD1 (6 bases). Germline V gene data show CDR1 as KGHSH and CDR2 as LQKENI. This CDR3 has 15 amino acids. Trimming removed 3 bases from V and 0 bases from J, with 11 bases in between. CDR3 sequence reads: CASSPETGTNYGYTF. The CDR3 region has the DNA TGTGCCAGCTCACCCGAGACAGGAACTAACTATGGCTACACCTTC.

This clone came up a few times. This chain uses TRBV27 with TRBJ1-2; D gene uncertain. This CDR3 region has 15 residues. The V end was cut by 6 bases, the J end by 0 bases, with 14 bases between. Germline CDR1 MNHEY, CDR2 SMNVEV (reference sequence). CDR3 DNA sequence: TGTGCCAGCAGCGATCTGAGTCTTCCTAACTATGGCTACACCTTC. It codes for CASSDLSLPNYGYTF.

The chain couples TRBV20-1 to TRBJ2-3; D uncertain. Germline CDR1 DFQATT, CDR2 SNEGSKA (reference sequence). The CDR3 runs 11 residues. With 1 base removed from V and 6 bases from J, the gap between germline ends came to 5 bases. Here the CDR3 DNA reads TGCAGTGCTAGAGGGTTGGATACGCAGTATTTT. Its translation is CSARGLDTQYF.

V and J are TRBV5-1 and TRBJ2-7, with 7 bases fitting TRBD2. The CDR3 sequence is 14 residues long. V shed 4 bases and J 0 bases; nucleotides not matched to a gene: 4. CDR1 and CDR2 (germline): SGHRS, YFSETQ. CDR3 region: CASSSRDYSYEQYF. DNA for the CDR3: TGCGCCAGCAGCAGTAGGGACTACTCCTACGAGCAGTACTTC.

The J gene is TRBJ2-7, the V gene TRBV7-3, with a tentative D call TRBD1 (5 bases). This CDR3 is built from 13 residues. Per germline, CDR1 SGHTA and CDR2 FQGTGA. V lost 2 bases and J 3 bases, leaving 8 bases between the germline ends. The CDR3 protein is CASSLWQGYEQYF. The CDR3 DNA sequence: TGTGCCAGCAGCTTATGGCAGGGCTACGAGCAGTACTTC. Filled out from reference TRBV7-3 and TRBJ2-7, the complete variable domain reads GAGVSQTPSNKVTEKGKYVELRCDPISGHTALYWYRQSLGQGPEFLIYFQGTGAADDSGLPNDRFFAVRPEGSVSTLKIQRTERGDSAVYLCASSLWQGYEQYFGPGTRLTVT.

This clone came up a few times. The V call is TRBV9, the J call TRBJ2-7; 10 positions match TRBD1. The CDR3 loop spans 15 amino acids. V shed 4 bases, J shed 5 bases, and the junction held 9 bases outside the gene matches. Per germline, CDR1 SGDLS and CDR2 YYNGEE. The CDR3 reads CASSRHETGGHEQYF. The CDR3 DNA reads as TGTGCCAGCAGCCGCCACGAGACAGGGGGCCACGAGCAGTACTTC. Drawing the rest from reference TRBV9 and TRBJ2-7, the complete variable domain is DSGVTQTPKHLITATGQRVTLRCSPRSGDLSVYWYQQSLDQGLQFLIQYYNGEERAKGNILERFSAQQFPDLHSELNLSSLELGDSALYFCASSRHETGGHEQYFGPGTRLTVT.

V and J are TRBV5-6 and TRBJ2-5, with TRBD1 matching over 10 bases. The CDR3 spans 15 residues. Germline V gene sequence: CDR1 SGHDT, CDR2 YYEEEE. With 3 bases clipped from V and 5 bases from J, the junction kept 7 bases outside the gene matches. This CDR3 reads CASSWDRGGVETQYF. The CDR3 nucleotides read TGTGCCAGCAGCTGGGACAGGGGCGGGGTGGAGACCCAGTACTTC.

The CDR3 DNA follows: TGTGCCAGCAGTTTCTTCTCAACAGGGTCTGGGGGCTACACCTTC. Translating gives CASSFFSTGSGGYTF. The V gene is TRBV28, the J gene TRBJ1-2; D is perhaps TRBD1 (6 bases). Trimming cost V 3 bases and J 8 bases, with 19 bases left between them. The CDR3 runs 15 residues. CDR1 and CDR2 from the germline V gene are MDHEN and SYDVKM.

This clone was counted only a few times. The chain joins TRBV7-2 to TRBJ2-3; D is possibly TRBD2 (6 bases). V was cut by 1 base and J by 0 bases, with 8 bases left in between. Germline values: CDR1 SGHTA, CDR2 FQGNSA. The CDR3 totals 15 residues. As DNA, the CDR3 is TGTGCCAGCAGCTTAGGCGGGACTAGCACAGATACGCAGTATTTT. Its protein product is CASSLGGTSTDTQYF.

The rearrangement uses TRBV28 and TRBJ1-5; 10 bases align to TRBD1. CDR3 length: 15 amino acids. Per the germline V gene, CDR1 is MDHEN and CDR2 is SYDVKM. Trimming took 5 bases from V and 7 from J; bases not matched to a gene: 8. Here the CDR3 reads CASSHRDRGWQPQHF. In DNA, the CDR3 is TGTGCCAGCAGTCACCGGGACAGGGGATGGCAGCCCCAGCATTTT.

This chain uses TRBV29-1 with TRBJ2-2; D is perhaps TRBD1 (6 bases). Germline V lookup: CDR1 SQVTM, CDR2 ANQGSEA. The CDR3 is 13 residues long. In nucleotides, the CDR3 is TGCAGTGCTTGGGACAAGGGCACCGGGGAGCTGTTTTTT. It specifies CSAWDKGTGELFF.

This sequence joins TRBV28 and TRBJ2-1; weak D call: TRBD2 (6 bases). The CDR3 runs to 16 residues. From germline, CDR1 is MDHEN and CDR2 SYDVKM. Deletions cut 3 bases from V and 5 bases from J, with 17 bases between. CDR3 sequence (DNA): TGTGCCAGCAGTTTCTTAGCGGCCGCCCCCCACAATGAGCAGTTCTTC. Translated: CASSFLAAAPHNEQFF.